The T cell receptor beta chain under discussion was sequenced for a study of cytomegalovirus exposure and HLA in healthy donors. Whole-study results and caveats: 150 or so TCR beta chains were listed as cytomegalovirus-associated. Equally common other TCR beta chains were less clonally expanded than HLA-associated ones, a later analysis found.

The PCR contained 60 Vbeta and 13 Jbeta primers. In the source study's methods: In a later analysis, some 11 million of approximately 86 million unique beta chains occurred in at least two donors. The data were produced by immunoSEQ multiplex PCR, yet TCRdb's version contains in-frame clones alone and is incomplete. Clonal size and the V and J genes are those of that table, whereas D and trimming came from the DNA. The sample records around 190,000 clones, 70% to 80% being singletons. Trimming cost V 6 bases and J 2 bases, with 10 bases left between them. CDR1 is SGHVS and CDR2 is FNYEAQ in the germline V gene. The CDR3 extends over 13 amino acids. Comments on this clone: Its antigen is unknown.

This sequence originates from a woman aged 30 to 39 in good health and CMV-seropositive. The sample was PBMCs. The chain couples TRBV7-6 to TRBJ2-5; maybe TRBD1 (6 bases). The CDR3 DNA sequence: TGTGCCAGCAGATACGGACAGCAAGAGACCCAGTACTTC. Translating it yields CASRYGQQETQYF. The variable domain in full, with the rest retrieved from reference TRBV7-6 and TRBJ2-5, is GAGVSQSPRYKVTKRGQDVALRCDPISGHVSLYWYRQALGQGPEFLTYFNYEAQQDKSGLPNDRFSAERPEGSISTLTIQRTEQRDSAMYRCASRYGQQETQYFGPGTRLLVL.